This TCR beta chain was obtained from a study of blood T cell repertoires in COVID-19. Study at large: Sources were T cells, B-cell-depleted T cells, or PBMCs; the material itself was cDNA or gDNA.

V was pared by 2 bases and J by 1 base, with 1 base of the junction left unmatched. Germline CDR1 KGHSH, CDR2 LQKENI. The CDR3 is 14 amino acids. Living in 24 US areas, the participants were between roughly 18 and 89 years of age. Cohort assignment relied on participant-reported clinical history. How the authors handled the data: Nucleated cell number was recorded as an estimate derived from reference gene primer amplification. Sequenced by immunoSEQ multiplex PCR; TCRdb stores in-frame clones only, minus some. The V and J calls and clone size come from that table; D and trimming were worked out from the DNA. The sample shows fewer than 350,000 clones, roughly 89% of them seen only once.

The sequencing input was PBMCs or T cells enriched from blood (not recorded which). The chain employs TRBV18 and TRBJ1-1; 7 bases map to TRBD1. The receptor comes from a woman aged 18-30 years with acute COVID-19. In DNA form, the CDR3 reads TGTGCCAGCTCACCAGGGACAGAGAACACTGAAGCTTTCTTT. Amino acids: CASSPGTENTEAFF.